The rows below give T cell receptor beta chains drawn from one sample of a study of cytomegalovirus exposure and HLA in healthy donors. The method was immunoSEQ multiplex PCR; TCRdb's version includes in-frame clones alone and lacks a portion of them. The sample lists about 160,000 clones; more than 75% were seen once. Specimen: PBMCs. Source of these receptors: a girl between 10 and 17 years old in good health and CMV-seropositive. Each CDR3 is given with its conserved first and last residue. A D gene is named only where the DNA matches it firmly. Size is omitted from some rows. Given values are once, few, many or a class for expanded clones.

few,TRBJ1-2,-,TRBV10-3,TGTGCCATCAGTTTCGGACTCGGGGACTATGGCTACACCTTC,CAISFGLGDYGYTF
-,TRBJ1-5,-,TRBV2,TGTGCCAGCGGGCGACAGCTTCATAGCAATCAGCCCCAGCATTTT,CASGRQLHSNQPQHF
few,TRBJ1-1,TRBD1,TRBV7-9,TGTGCCAGCAGCTCAGGGGGCACTGAAGCTTTCTTT,CASSSGGTEAFF
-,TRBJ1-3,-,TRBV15,TGTGCCACCAGCACAGGGAACTCTGGAAACACCATATATTTT,CATSTGNSGNTIYF
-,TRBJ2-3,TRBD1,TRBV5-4,TGTGCCAGCAGCTCAGACCGGGACAGGGGGACAGATACGCAGTATTTT,CASSSDRDRGTDTQYF
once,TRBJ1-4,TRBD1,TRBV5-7,TGTGCCAGCAGCTTGGTCTTTAATCCGGGACAGGGGGATGAAAAACTGTTTTTT,CASSLVFNPGQGDEKLFF
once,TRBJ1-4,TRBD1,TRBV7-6,TGTGCCAGCAGCGGACAGGGGGCGGCTGAAAAACTGTTTTTT,CASSGQGAAEKLFF
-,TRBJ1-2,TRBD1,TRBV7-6,TGTGCCAGCAGCTTAGAAGTCTCCCAACAGGGGGTCGGCTATGGCTACACCTTC,CASSLEVSQQGVGYGYTF
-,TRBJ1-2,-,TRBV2,TGTGCCAGCAGTGAGTACGGGTCCTATGGCTACACCTTC,CASSEYGSYGYTF
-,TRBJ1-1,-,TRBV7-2,TGTGCCAGCAGCTCCGACAGGAACACTGAAGCTTTCTTT,CASSSDRNTEAFF
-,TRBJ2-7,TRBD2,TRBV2,TGTGCCAGCAGTGCTCTAGCGGGAGATCTCGAGCAGTACTTC,CASSALAGDLEQYF
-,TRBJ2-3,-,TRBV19,TGTGCCAGTAGTACCACAGGGCTACCTCCGGATACGCAGTATTTT,CASSTTGLPPDTQYF
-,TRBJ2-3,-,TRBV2,TGTGCCAGCCCGACTAGTGGTACGCAGTATTTT,CASPTSGTQYF
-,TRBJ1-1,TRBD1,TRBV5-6,TGTGCCAGCAGCCAGGACCCCCAGGGGGGCACTGAAGCTTTCTTT,CASSQDPQGGTEAFF
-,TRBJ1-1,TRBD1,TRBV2,TGTGCCAGCAAAAAGGGGGCTTTAGTCACTGAAGTTTTCTTT,CASKKGALVTEVFF
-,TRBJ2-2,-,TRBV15,TGTGCCACCAGCAGAGGAGGACACACGAACACCGGGGAGCTGTTTTTT,CATSRGGHTNTGELFF
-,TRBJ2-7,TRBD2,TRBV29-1,TGCAGCGTGGGGGGACTAGCGGGAGGGTCCTACGAGCAGTACTTC,CSVGGLAGGSYEQYF
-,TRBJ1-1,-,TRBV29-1,TGCAGCGTTGTTAGGGAGGACACTGAAGCTTTCTTT,CSVVREDTEAFF
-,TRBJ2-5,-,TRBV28,TGTGCCAGCAGACTTTTGCGGACATCCCCCAAGTACTTC,CASRLLRTSPKYF
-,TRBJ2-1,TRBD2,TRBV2,TGTGCCAGCACGCTAGCGGGAGTGTCTGAGCAGTTCTTC,CASTLAGVSEQFF
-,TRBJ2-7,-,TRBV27,TGTGCCAACAGTCTTACCCCGGAGGGTTCGTACGAGCAGTACTTC,CANSLTPEGSYEQYF
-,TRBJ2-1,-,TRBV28,TGTGCCAGCAGAGGCAGCGGCGATGAGCAGTTCTTC,CASRGSGDEQFF
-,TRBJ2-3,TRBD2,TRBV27,TGTGCCAGCAGTAAGCGGGGGCTGATCACAGATACGCAGTATTTT,CASSKRGLITDTQYF
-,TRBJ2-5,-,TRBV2,TGTGCCAGCAGGGCGGGACTCACGGGGACCCAGTACTTC,CASRAGLTGTQYF
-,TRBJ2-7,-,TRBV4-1,TGCGCCAGCAGCCACCAGCTCCCAGGGGGAGGATTATCCTACGAGCAGTACTTC,CASSHQLPGGGLSYEQYF
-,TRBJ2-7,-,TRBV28,TGTGCCAGCAGTTTATTTCGGGGAGCGGGCGAGCAGTACTTC,CASSLFRGAGEQYF
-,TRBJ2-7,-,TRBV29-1,TGCAGCGTAGAATCCCCTTCCGGGGACGAGCAGTACTTC,CSVESPSGDEQYF
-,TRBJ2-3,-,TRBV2,TGTGCCAGCAATTTTATTTCGGGGGTTATGACAGATACGCAGTATTTT,CASNFISGVMTDTQYF
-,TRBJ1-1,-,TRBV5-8,TGTGCCAGCAGTGACGGCCAAGGAGGGTTCGAAGCTTTCTTT,CASSDGQGGFEAFF
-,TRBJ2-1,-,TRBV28,TGTGCCAGCAGCGACATGACCGGTGAGCAGTTCTTC,CASSDMTGEQFF
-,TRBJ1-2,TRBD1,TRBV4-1,TGCGCCAGCAGCCGCCCCGGGACAGGGGGCCATGGCTACACCTTC,CASSRPGTGGHGYTF
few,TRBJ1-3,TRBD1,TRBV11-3,TGTGCCAGTTCGACAGGGAGCGGAAACACCATATATTTT,CASSTGSGNTIYF
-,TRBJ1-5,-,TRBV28,TGTGCCAGCAGCCCTAATCAGCCCCAGCATTTT,CASSPNQPQHF
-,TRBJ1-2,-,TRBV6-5,TGTGCCAGCAGGCGACAGGAAAACTATGGCTACACCTTC,CASRRQENYGYTF
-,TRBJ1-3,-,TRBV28,TGTGCCAGCAGTTTATCGGGGGGAAACACCATATATTTT,CASSLSGGNTIYF
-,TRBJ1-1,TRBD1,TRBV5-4,TGTGCCAGCAGCCGGACAGGAAGGAACACTGAAGCTTTCTTT,CASSRTGRNTEAFF
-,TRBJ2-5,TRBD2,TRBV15,TGTGCCACCAGCATTTCCAGGACTAGCGGGGGGCAAGAGACCCAGTACTTC,CATSISRTSGGQETQYF
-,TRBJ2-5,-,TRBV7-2,TGTGCCAGCACCGGAGGGTTACAAGAGACCCAGTACTTC,CASTGGLQETQYF
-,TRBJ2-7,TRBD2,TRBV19,TGTGCCAGTAGTTCCTATACAGCGGGATCCCCCTACGAGCAGTACTTC,CASSSYTAGSPYEQYF
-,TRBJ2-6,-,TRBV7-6,TGTGCCAGCAGCCGCGGGGCTTCTGGGGCCAACGTCCTGACTTTC,CASSRGASGANVLTF
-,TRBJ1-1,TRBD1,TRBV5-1,TGCGCCAGCAGCTTCACTCAGGGGGCGGGTACTGAAGCTTTCTTT,CASSFTQGAGTEAFF
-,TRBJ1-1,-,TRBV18,TGTGCCAGCTCACCACTTGCGTATCGGCGGACTGAAGCTTTCTTT,CASSPLAYRRTEAFF
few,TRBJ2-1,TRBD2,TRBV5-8,TGTGCCAGCAGGTCCACTAGCGGGGGTTTGCAGTTCTTC,CASRSTSGGLQFF
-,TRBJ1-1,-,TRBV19,TGTGCCAGTAGTGTACCCTCTATTGAAGCTTTCTTT,CASSVPSIEAFF
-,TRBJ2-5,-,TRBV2,TGTGCCAGCCGCGGGACTCTAAGCGACGGGACCCAGTACTTC,CASRGTLSDGTQYF
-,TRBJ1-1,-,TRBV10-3,TGTGCCATCAGTCCACGGACAAGCACTGAAGCTTTCTTT,CAISPRTSTEAFF
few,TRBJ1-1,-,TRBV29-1,TGCAGCGTGGGGGGTTCAGTTGAAGCTTTCTTT,CSVGGSVEAFF
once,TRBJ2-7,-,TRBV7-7,TGTGCTAGCAGCTTAAATCGAGGTGCCGAGCAGTACTTC,CASSLNRGAEQYF
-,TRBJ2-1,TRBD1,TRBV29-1,TGCAGCGTTCTAGGGCCGGGACAGGGCTACAATGAGCAGTTCTTC,CSVLGPGQGYNEQFF
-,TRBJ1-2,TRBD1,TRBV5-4,TGTGCCAGCAGCTTGGCCGACAGGGCCGTGGATTTC,CASSLADRAVDF
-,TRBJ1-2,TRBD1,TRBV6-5,TGTGCCAGCAGTTCCCAGGGGGCCTATGGCTACACCTTC,CASSSQGAYGYTF
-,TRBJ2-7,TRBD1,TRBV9,TGTGCCAGCAGTCGTGACAGGGGGGAAACCTACGAGCAGTACTTC,CASSRDRGETYEQYF
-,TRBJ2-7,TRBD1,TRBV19,TGTGCCAGTAGGGACAGGGAGAACGGCGAGCAGTACTTC,CASRDRENGEQYF
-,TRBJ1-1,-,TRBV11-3,TGTGCCAGCAGCTTACTACGGAACACTGAAGCTTTCTTT,CASSLLRNTEAFF
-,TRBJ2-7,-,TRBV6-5,TGTGCCAGCAGTTACTCGGGGCCCTACGAGCAGTACTTC,CASSYSGPYEQYF